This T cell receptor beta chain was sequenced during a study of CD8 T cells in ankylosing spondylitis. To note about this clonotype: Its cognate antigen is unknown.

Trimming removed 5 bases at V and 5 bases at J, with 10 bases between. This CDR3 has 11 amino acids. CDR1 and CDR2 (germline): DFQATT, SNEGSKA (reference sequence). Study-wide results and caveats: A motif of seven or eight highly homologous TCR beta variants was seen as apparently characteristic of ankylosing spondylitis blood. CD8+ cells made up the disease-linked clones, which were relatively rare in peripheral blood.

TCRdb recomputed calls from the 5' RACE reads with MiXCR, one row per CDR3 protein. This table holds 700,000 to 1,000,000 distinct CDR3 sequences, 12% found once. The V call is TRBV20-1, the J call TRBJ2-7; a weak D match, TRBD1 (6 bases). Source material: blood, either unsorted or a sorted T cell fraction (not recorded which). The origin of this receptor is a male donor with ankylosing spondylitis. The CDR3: CSAPRTDEQYF. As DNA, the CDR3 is TGCAGTGCTCCCCGGACAGACGAGCAGTACTTC.